Below are 29 T cell receptor beta chains sequenced from a single sample in a study of blood T cells in healthy people across ages. Using a J-beta primer mix together with a sample-barcoded 5' primer, a second PCR was run for about 6 to 12 cycles. MiXCR, run by TCRdb on the 5' RACE reads, gives a single entry per CDR3 protein. The table has hundreds of thousands of distinct CDR3 sequences, roughly 44% seen once; the top ten hold under 20%. Source material: blood. Receptor source: a man aged 55 to 69 in good health.

This rearrangement joins TRBV14 to TRBJ2-1; D gene unclear. V gave up 0 bases and J gave up 8 bases, with 14 bases separating them. The CDR3 length is 15 residues. The V gene's germline CDR1 is SGHDN and CDR2 FVKESK. The CDR3 DNA is TGTGCCAGCAGCCAAGACCCCTGGCAGGTCTATGAGCAGTTCTTC. This codes for CASSQDPWQVYEQFF. The variable domain in full, completed from reference TRBV14 and TRBJ2-1, reads EAGVTQFPSHSVIEKGQTVTLRCDPISGHDNLYWYRRVMGKEIKFLLHFVKESKQDESGMPNNRFLAERTGGTYSTLKVQPAELEDSGVYFCASSQDPWQVYEQFFGPGTRLTVL.

Comments on this clonotype: Mismatch with germline at one junction end may stem from a read error. The chain is built from TRBV18 and TRBJ2-4; 10 positions agree with TRBD1. The J call may be mistaken, given a closer DNA end match to TRBJ2-7. The CDR3 runs to 14 residues. Germline V CDR1 and CDR2: KGHSH, LQKENI. The CDR3 loop reads CASPPWDRGREQYF. CDR3 nucleotides: TGTGCCAGCCCACCGTGGGACAGGGGACGCGAGCAGTACTTC.

The V gene is TRBV7-2, the J gene TRBJ2-3; maybe TRBD2 (6 bases). V was pared by 5 bases and J by 0 bases, with 18 bases between. The germline gives CDR1 SGHTA, CDR2 FQGNSA. This CDR3 has 17 residues. The DNA of the CDR3 is TGTGCCAGCAGCGCCATACCTGGACTACTGAGCACAGATACGCAGTATTTT. Its translation is CASSAIPGLLSTDTQYF.

The chain uses TRBV20-1 and TRBJ2-1, with TRBD2 matching over 12 bases. This CDR3 has 16 residues. Germline CDR1 DFQATT, CDR2 SNEGSKA (reference sequence). The trim removed 3 bases at V and 2 bases at J, leaving 5 bases unmatched. The CDR3 region is CSASPPSGRAYNEQFF. For the CDR3, the DNA is TGCAGTGCTAGCCCCCCTAGCGGGAGGGCCTACAATGAGCAGTTCTTC.

This clonotype was recorded a few times. The chain joins TRBV7-2 to TRBJ2-5, with TRBD2 as a possible D gene (6 bases). Trimming removed 1 base from V and 7 bases from J, with 10 bases in between. In germline, CDR1 is SGHTA, CDR2 FQGNSA. This CDR3 region has 13 residues. CDR3 protein: CASSLEAAGTQYF. The CDR3 DNA reads as TGTGCCAGCAGCTTAGAGGCAGCGGGGACCCAGTACTTC.

This chain links TRBV27 with TRBJ1-2; D unresolved. The CDR3 contains 14 residues. Trimming took off 8 bases at V and 3 bases at J, with 16 bases between the two ends. Germline loops: CDR1 MNHEY, CDR2 SMNVEV (reference sequence). The chain's CDR3 is CASGRYPYDYGYTF. CDR3 sequence (DNA): TGTGCCAGCGGGCGGTACCCGTACGACTATGGCTACACCTTC.

This rearrangement joins TRBV4-3 to TRBJ1-5; D perhaps matches TRBD1 (5 bases). The CDR3 is 15 residues long. CDR1 LGHNA and CDR2 YSLEER come from the germline V gene. V gave up 0 bases and J gave up 5 bases, with 11 bases separating them. The CDR3 loop is CASSQDRVFDQPQHF. CDR3 coding DNA: TGCGCCAGCAGCCAAGACAGGGTATTTGATCAGCCCCAGCATTTT.

The chain carries TRBV7-2 and TRBJ2-7; the D gene could be TRBD1 or TRBD2 (5 bases each). V was clipped by 2 bases and J by 1 base, with 18 bases between them. CDR1 is SGHTA, CDR2 FQGNSA, per germline. The CDR3 contains 17 residues. The CDR3 here is CASSLKPRTEGSYEQYF. CDR3 sequence (DNA): TGTGCCAGCAGCTTAAAACCCCGGACTGAGGGGTCCTACGAGCAGTACTTC.

V usage is TRBV20-1 and J usage is TRBJ1-2; 8 bases are shared with TRBD1. With V trimmed by 3 bases and J by 2 bases, 8 bases remained unmatched. The CDR3 loop spans 15 amino acids. Germline V gene data show CDR1 as DFQATT and CDR2 as SNEGSKA (reference sequence). The CDR3 here is CSASPSGQVNYGYTF. The CDR3 nucleotides read TGCAGTGCTAGTCCGTCGGGACAGGTCAACTATGGCTACACCTTC.

This clonotype turned up a few times. The genes are TRBV4-3 and TRBJ2-7; D possibly corresponds to TRBD2 (6 bases). This CDR3 comprises 15 residues. V lost 0 bases and J lost 3, with 12 bases in between. Germline V gene sequence: CDR1 LGHNA, CDR2 YSLEER. Here the CDR3 reads CASSQDLGSGYEQYF. The CDR3 nucleotides are TGCGCCAGCAGCCAAGATTTAGGTAGCGGCTACGAGCAGTACTTC.

This clonotype was recorded many times. DNA of the CDR3: TGTGCCATCAATCACGGGGCTAGCACAGATACGCAGTATTTT. It codes for CAINHGASTDTQYF. The chain joins TRBV10-3 to TRBJ2-3; TRBD1 or TRBD2 may be the D gene (5 bases each). The CDR3 has 14 amino acids. CDR1 ENHRY and CDR2 SYGVKD come from the germline V gene. V lost 7 bases, J lost 0 bases, and 11 bases lay in between.

The rearrangement uses TRBV7-2 and TRBJ2-7, with D perhaps TRBD2 (6 bases). This CDR3 is 16 amino acids long. Germline assignment: CDR1 SGHTA and CDR2 FQGNSA. V shed 4 bases and J shed 2 bases, with 18 bases lying between them. CDR3 sequence (DNA): TGTGCCAGCAGCTCCCCCACAATCGGAGGGCCCTACGAGCAGTACTTC. Residues: CASSSPTIGGPYEQYF. Filled out from reference TRBV7-2 and TRBJ2-7, the complete variable domain reads GAGVSQSPSNKVTEKGKDVELRCDPISGHTALYWYRQSLGQGLEFLIYFQGNSAPDKSGLPSDRFSAERTGGSVSTLTIQRTQQEDSAVYLCASSSPTIGGPYEQYFGPGTRLTVT.

The chain combines TRBV5-1 with TRBJ2-1; 8 bases are shared with TRBD1. The junction had 10 bases not matched to a gene; V was cut back by 3 bases and J by 8 bases. Germline V gene lookup returns CDR1 SGHRS and CDR2 YFSETQ. This CDR3 spans 15 amino acids. CDR3 in DNA: TGCGCCAGCAGCTCAGAAGGGACAGGAAGGGATGAGCAGTTCTTC. Translated: CASSSEGTGRDEQFF. Drawing the rest from reference TRBV5-1 and TRBJ2-1, the complete variable domain is KAGVTQTPRYLIKTRGQQVTLSCSPISGHRSVSWYQQTPGQGLQFLFEYFSETQRNKGNFPGRFSGRQFSNSRSEMNVSTLELGDSALYLCASSSEGTGRDEQFFGPGTRLTVL.

This clonotype was detected ten times or more. The rearrangement links TRBV28 to TRBJ1-2; 9 bases map to TRBD1. This CDR3 has 14 residues. The J segment lost 2 bases and the V segment lost 4 bases, leaving 2 bases of the junction unmatched. Germline V gene data show CDR1 as MDHEN and CDR2 as SYDVKM. CDR3 residues: CASSSGQGNYGYTF. The CDR3 bases are TGTGCCAGCAGTTCGGGACAGGGAAACTATGGCTACACCTTC.

At least ten counts were recorded for this clonotype. V is TRBV29-1 and J is TRBJ2-3; D is undetermined. Germline V gene sequence: CDR1 SQVTM, CDR2 ANQGSEA. Trimming pared 3 bases from V and 2 bases from J, leaving 12 bases between. The length of the CDR3 is 14 residues. DNA of the CDR3: TGCAGCGTTGACCGGAGACCGCACACAGATACGCAGTATTTT. Translated, it gives CSVDRRPHTDTQYF.

Only a few counts were recorded for this clonotype. V is TRBV20-1 and J is TRBJ2-1, with D perhaps TRBD2 (7 bases). Germline-derived CDR1 and CDR2 are DFQATT and SNEGSKA (reference sequence). The CDR3 runs 14 residues. The ends were cut back, 1 base at V and 9 bases at J, with 16 bases in the middle. The CDR3 nucleotides read TGCAGTGCTAGAGGGCGGGGGCGCCTCGGTGAGCAGTTCTTC. This translates into CSARGRGRLGEQFF.

There are a few counts of this clonotype. V usage is TRBV11-2 and J usage is TRBJ1-1; D unclear. CDR1 SGHAT and CDR2 FQNNGV come from the germline V gene. CDR3 size: 13 residues. Trimming took off 2 bases at V and 3 bases at J, with 7 bases between the two ends. The CDR3 DNA reads as TGTGCCAGCAGCTTATCGCAGCACACTGAAGCTTTCTTT. Its translation: CASSLSQHTEAFF.

This chain uses TRBV20-1 with TRBJ1-2; D is undetermined. CDR3 size: 13 residues. Deletions cut 3 bases from V and 6 bases from J, with 14 bases between. Germline values: CDR1 DFQATT, CDR2 SNEGSKA (reference sequence). The CDR3 bases are TGCAGTGCTAGTTGGGTGGGCTTGGATGGCTACACCTTC. This gives the protein CSASWVGLDGYTF.

This clonotype was seen at least ten times. The J gene is TRBJ2-7, the V gene TRBV4-1, with D possibly called TRBD1 or TRBD2 (5 bases each). The V end was cut by 3 bases, the J end by 7 bases, with 13 bases between. Germline assignment: CDR1 MGHRA and CDR2 YSYEKL. The CDR3 length is 13 residues. CDR3 amino acids: CASSQPPWGEQYF. In nucleotides, the CDR3 is TGCGCCAGCAGCCAGCCTCCTTGGGGGGAGCAGTACTTC.

This sequence joins TRBV20-1 and TRBJ1-1; D call uncertain. This CDR3 contains 13 residues. Trimming stripped 2 bases from V and 0 bases from J, with 7 bases between. Germline lookup yields CDR1 DFQATT and CDR2 SNEGSKA (reference sequence). DNA for the CDR3: TGCAGTGCTAGAAGGGATTTGAACACTGAAGCTTTCTTT. Encoded protein: CSARRDLNTEAFF.

The V call is TRBV4-3, the J call TRBJ2-7; D remains ambiguous. CDR1 and CDR2 (germline): LGHNA, YSLEER. Deletions cut 0 bases from V and 7 bases from J, with 16 bases between. The CDR3 contains 15 residues. CDR3 in amino acids: CASSQDQSFYNEQYF. The DNA for the CDR3 is TGCGCCAGCAGCCAAGATCAATCTTTCTACAATGAGCAGTACTTC.

The chain is built from TRBV12-3 or TRBV12-4 and TRBJ1-4, with D unclear. The CDR3 loop spans 13 amino acids. V was shortened by 7 bases and J by 10 bases, with 16 bases between the two germline ends. CDR3 DNA: TGTGCCAGCACCTCTCCGCCAACCCTAAAACTGTTTTTT. Translated: CASTSPPTLKLFF.

This clonotype was seen just once. J is TRBJ2-3 and V is TRBV20-1, with D uncertain. This CDR3 region has 14 residues. V was shortened by 7 bases and J by 0 bases, with 14 bases between the two germline ends. In germline, CDR1 is DFQATT, CDR2 SNEGSKA (reference sequence). CDR3 sequence reads: CSVFGGPSTDTQYF. The CDR3 DNA reads TGCAGTGTCTTCGGTGGACCGAGCACAGATACGCAGTATTTT.

V is TRBV9 and J is TRBJ2-1, with TRBD2 identical over 9 bases. V trimming: 5 bases; J trimming: 10 bases; junction bases outside the gene matches: 10. There are 14 residues in the CDR3. Germline assignment: CDR1 SGDLS and CDR2 YYNGEE. CDR3 nucleotide sequence: TGTGCCAGCAGAGCTAGCGGGGAGGGCAGCGAGCAGTTCTTC. As protein: CASRASGEGSEQFF.

The sample holds a few counts of this clonotype. The chain is built from TRBV7-2 and TRBJ2-7, with D possibly matching TRBD2 (6 bases). The V gene lost 8 bases and the J gene lost 1 base, with 15 bases spanning the gap. This CDR3 has 14 amino acids. CDR1 SGHTA and CDR2 FQGNSA come from the germline V gene. The CDR3 DNA reads as TGTGCCAGCGGCCAATGGAGGGGTTCCTACGAGCAGTACTTC. It is translated as CASGQWRGSYEQYF.

This chain links TRBV6-6 with TRBJ2-1; tentatively, D is TRBD2 (6 bases). V lost 2 bases and J 7 bases, leaving 18 bases between the germline ends. This CDR3 comprises 16 residues. Germline V gene lookup returns CDR1 MNHNY and CDR2 SVGAGI (reference sequence). The CDR3 region is CASSYPIGTLTNEQFF. The CDR3 DNA reads as TGTGCCAGCAGTTACCCTATCGGGACTCTTACAAATGAGCAGTTCTTC.

CDR3 sequence: CASSLGASGRYEQYF. The CDR3 DNA reads TGTGCCAGCAGCTTAGGGGCTAGCGGGAGGTACGAGCAGTACTTC. The chain recombines TRBV13 with TRBJ2-7; 11 nucleotides match TRBD2. Trimming cost V 0 bases and J 4 bases; bases outside gene matches: 2. CDR1 and CDR2 (germline): PRHDT, FYEKMQ (reference sequence). The CDR3 has 15 residues.

The chain employs TRBV7-2 and TRBJ2-3, with D unclear. Trimming removed 3 bases at V and 3 bases at J, with 10 bases between. The V gene's germline CDR1 is SGHTA and CDR2 FQGNSA. This CDR3 contains 14 residues. CDR3 amino acids: CASSFGWPTDTQYF. The CDR3 DNA reads as TGTGCCAGCAGCTTTGGATGGCCTACAGATACGCAGTATTTT.

The chain joins TRBV7-2 to TRBJ1-5; 9 bases fit TRBD1. The germline V gene encodes CDR1 SGHTA and CDR2 FQGNSA. V lost 6 bases and J lost 9; bases outside the gene matches: 6. The CDR3 totals 13 residues. CDR3 in amino acids: CASSDRGFRPQHF. CDR3 in DNA: TGTGCCAGCAGTGACAGGGGGTTTCGGCCCCAGCATTTT.